Below, 23 T cell receptor beta chains from the same sample are listed, as sequenced in a study of T cell repertoires in cytomegalovirus infection. TCRdb ran MiXCR on the reads and lists one entry per CDR3 protein. The table records approximately 1,000,000 distinct CDR3 sequences, about a third of them present only once. These receptors lack a known antigen. The material sequenced was cultured CD8+ T cells from PBMCs, taken from culture after CMV antigen stimulation. Receptors originate from a human donor in good health (CMV status not recorded). Some clones in this sample may be carry-over from other donors' samples.

This clonotype was found a few times. The chain joins TRBV7-9 to TRBJ1-2, with 7 bases identical to TRBD1. The length of the CDR3 is 18 residues. From germline, CDR1 is SEHNR and CDR2 FQNEAQ (reference sequence). V shed 1 base and J 2 bases; nucleotides not matched to a gene: 13. The CDR3 is CASSLVGQVSYLNYGYTF. The CDR3 DNA follows: TGTGCCAGCAGCTTAGTAGGACAGGTGTCCTATCTGAACTATGGCTACACCTTC.

The chain combines TRBV20-1 with TRBJ2-2; TRBD2 aligns across 12 bases. The CDR3 is made up of 19 amino acids. The germline V gene has CDR1 DFQATT and CDR2 SNEGSKA (reference sequence). The V and J ends lost 5 bases and 2 bases, in that order; junction bases with no gene match: 15. The CDR3 spells CSAFLPTSGGYQNTGELFF. For the CDR3, the DNA is TGCAGTGCTTTTCTCCCGACTAGCGGGGGATATCAAAACACCGGGGAGCTGTTTTTT.

The J gene is TRBJ2-1, the V gene TRBV12-5; D uncertain. V lost 3 bases, J lost 4 bases, and 7 bases lay in between. The CDR3 extends over 13 amino acids. CDR1 and CDR2 (germline): LGHNT, FRNRAP. This CDR3 is CASGFSQYNEQFF. The CDR3 nucleotides read TGTGCTAGTGGTTTTTCACAGTACAATGAGCAGTTCTTC.

V is TRBV9 and J is TRBJ1-2, with 7 bases fitting TRBD1. The germline V gene encodes CDR1 SGDLS and CDR2 YYNGEE. The V segment lost 3 bases and the J segment 4 bases; nucleotides outside the gene matches: 6. CDR3 length equals 14 residues. As DNA, the CDR3 is TGTGCCAGCAGCGCAGGTGGGACAGTCTATGGCTACACCTTC. Translated: CASSAGGTVYGYTF. The whole variable domain, remainder taken from reference TRBV9 and TRBJ1-2, is DSGVTQTPKHLITATGQRVTLRCSPRSGDLSVYWYQQSLDQGLQFLIQYYNGEERAKGNILERFSAQQFPDLHSELNLSSLELGDSALYFCASSAGGTVYGYTFGSGTRLTVV.

This chain connects TRBV6-2 or TRBV6-3 to TRBJ2-1; TRBD1 matches at 7 bases. The trim removed 10 bases at V and 8 bases at J, leaving 17 bases unmatched. In germline, CDR1 is MNHEY, CDR2 SVGEGT. CDR3 length: 15 residues. The CDR3 here is CATDPGTELDDEQFF. The CDR3 DNA is TGTGCCACCGATCCCGGGACAGAGTTAGACGATGAGCAGTTCTTC.

This chain uses TRBV7-6 with TRBJ1-6; D not certain. V was clipped by 11 bases and J by 5 bases, with 16 bases between them. Germline V gives CDR1 SGHVS, CDR2 FNYEAQ. This CDR3 contains 14 residues. The CDR3 reads CAPGRLNNNSPLHF. CDR3 sequence (DNA): TGTGCCCCCGGCCGGCTGAATAATAATTCACCCCTCCACTTT.

The chain joins TRBV9 to TRBJ2-3, with D uncertain. Deletions cut 2 bases from V and 2 bases from J, with 21 bases between. Germline V gene data show CDR1 as SGDLS and CDR2 as YYNGEE. The CDR3 has 18 amino acids. DNA for the CDR3: TGTGCCAGCAGCGTCCGCCAAGGCGGCAGAGAAGCCACAGATACGCAGTATTTT. Amino acid sequence: CASSVRQGGREATDTQYF.

The rearrangement joins TRBV9 to TRBJ2-3, with D possibly being TRBD2 (6 bases). Trimming stripped 0 bases from V and 2 bases from J, with 10 bases between. Per the germline V gene, CDR1 is SGDLS and CDR2 is YYNGEE. CDR3 length: 15 residues. The CDR3 region has the DNA TGTGCCAGCAGCGTAGATAGCGGCCTCACAGATACGCAGTATTTT. Protein product: CASSVDSGLTDTQYF.

This clonotype was counted only a few times. The V and J genes are TRBV15 and TRBJ2-5; D not resolved. The germline CDR1 and CDR2 sequences are LNHNV and YYDKDF (reference sequence). V was clipped by 0 bases and J by 6 bases, with 5 bases between them. The length of the CDR3 is 12 residues. The CDR3 reads CATSRDLKTQYF. CDR3 in DNA: TGTGCCACCAGCAGAGATTTGAAGACCCAGTACTTC.

This clonotype was found a few times. The chain employs TRBV4-1 and TRBJ2-7, with 9 bases lining up with TRBD1. The germline gives CDR1 MGHRA, CDR2 YSYEKL. J lost 6 bases, V lost 1 base, and 7 bases had no gene match. The CDR3 runs 15 residues. CDR3 bases: TGCGCCAGCAGCCAAGCGGTGACAGGGGGACTCGAGCAGTACTTC. Protein: CASSQAVTGGLEQYF.

The chain uses TRBV7-6 and TRBJ2-5; 7 nucleotides align to TRBD2. CDR1 is SGHVS and CDR2 is FNYEAQ in the germline V gene. CDR3 length: 19 amino acids. The trim removed 4 bases at V and 5 bases at J, leaving 22 bases unmatched. CDR3 sequence reads: CASSSVPPGGTSIGETQYF. CDR3 nucleotides: TGTGCCAGCAGCTCCGTTCCTCCGGGGGGAACTAGCATTGGGGAGACCCAGTACTTC.

The rearrangement joins TRBV7-9 to TRBJ2-3, with TRBD1 matching over 7 bases. V shed 5 bases and J 0 bases; nucleotides not matched to a gene: 8. In germline, CDR1 is SEHNR, CDR2 FQNEAQ (reference sequence). The CDR3 has 16 residues. The CDR3 protein is CASSDRDRSSTDTQYF. The CDR3 DNA reads as TGTGCCAGCAGCGACCGGGACAGATCTAGCACAGATACGCAGTATTTT. Full variable domain (rest looked up from reference TRBV7-9 and TRBJ2-3): DTGVSQNPRHKITKRGQNVTFRCDPISEHNRLYWYRQTLGQGPEFLTYFQNEAQLEKSRLLSDRFSAERPKGSFSTLEIQRTEQGDSAMYLCASSDRDRSSTDTQYFGPGTRLTVL.

Comments on this clonotype: The junction shows a germline mismatch at one end, possibly a read error. V is TRBV20-1 and J is TRBJ2-7; 8 bases are shared with TRBD2. The CDR3 spans 15 residues. Germline V gene lookup returns CDR1 DFQATT and CDR2 SNEGSKA (reference sequence). The CDR3 here is CSARGRGGGTREQHF. CDR3 in DNA: TGCAGTGCTAGAGGCCGGGGCGGGGGGACTAGGGAGCAGCACTTC.

The rearrangement joins TRBV7-9 to TRBJ2-3; 10 bases fit TRBD2. Germline values: CDR1 SEHNR, CDR2 FQNEAQ (reference sequence). This CDR3 is 17 amino acids long. The V and J ends lost 4 bases and 4 bases, in that order; junction bases with no gene match: 11. The CDR3 region is CASSSSLSSGGPDTQYF. Here the CDR3 DNA reads TGTGCCAGCAGCTCTTCCCTTTCTAGCGGGGGTCCAGATACGCAGTATTTT.

This clonotype has ten or more counts. The rearrangement uses TRBV7-6 and TRBJ2-2; the D gene is possibly TRBD1 (6 bases). Germline V CDR1 and CDR2: SGHVS, FNYEAQ. This CDR3 has 16 amino acids. V gave up 7 bases and J gave up 0 bases, with 15 bases separating them. The CDR3 nucleotides are TGTGCCAGCACACCTTCCGGACAGACGAACACCGGGGAGCTGTTTTTT. Translating gives CASTPSGQTNTGELFF.

This clonotype was recorded only once. This chain connects TRBV27 to TRBJ1-3, with D possibly TRBD1 on 5 matching bases. Germline CDR1 MNHEY, CDR2 SMNVEV (reference sequence). V was shortened by 5 bases and J by 3 bases, with 17 bases between the two germline ends. The CDR3 length is 16 residues. CDR3 amino acids: CASSARWGLDGNTIYF. Written as DNA, the CDR3 is TGTGCCAGCAGTGCCCGTTGGGGGTTGGATGGAAACACCATATATTTT.

The chain couples TRBV27 to TRBJ1-1; no clear D. The CDR3 spans 16 residues. Trimming pared 5 bases from V and 5 bases from J, leaving 21 bases between. Germline V gives CDR1 MNHEY, CDR2 SMNVEV (reference sequence). The CDR3 here is CASSTHRTGSRTEAFF. CDR3 DNA sequence: TGTGCCAGCAGTACCCATCGGACGGGAAGCAGGACTGAAGCTTTCTTT.

This clonotype was seen repeatedly, ten times or more. V and J are TRBV7-6 and TRBJ1-4, with D tentatively TRBD1 (5 bases). V was pared by 2 bases and J by 8 bases, with 18 bases between. The CDR3 runs to 16 residues. The germline gives CDR1 SGHVS, CDR2 FNYEAQ. In DNA, the CDR3 is TGTGCCAGCAGCTTATATCTGGCGAGGGGCGAAGAAAAACTGTTTTTT. Its protein is CASSLYLARGEEKLFF.

Remarks on this clonotype: It may be a read error: a sequence one base away is much more abundant. V is TRBV29-1 and J is TRBJ2-5, with no clear D. The ends were cut back, 2 bases at V and 5 bases at J, with 3 bases in the middle. The CDR3 runs 10 residues. The germline gives CDR1 SQVTM, CDR2 ANQGSEA. In DNA, the CDR3 is TGCAGCGTTGAAACGGAGACCCAGTACTTC. Translation gives CSVETETQYF.

This clonotype was seen ten or more times. CDR3 amino acids: CASSPSRGGRDTQYF. The CDR3 bases are TGTGCCAGCAGCCCCAGCCGGGGGGGTCGGGATACGCAGTATTTT. This chain joins TRBV7-9 and TRBJ2-3; 8 bases are shared with TRBD2. Germline V gives CDR1 SEHNR, CDR2 FQNEAQ (reference sequence). The CDR3 length is 15 residues. V lost 5 bases, J lost 6 bases, and 10 bases stayed unmatched.

The V call is TRBV19, the J call TRBJ2-3, with a weak D call TRBD2 (5 bases). This CDR3 spans 14 amino acids. CDR1 and CDR2 from the germline V gene are LNHDA and SQIVND (reference sequence). The germline V and J ends were trimmed by 7 bases and 2 bases, with 13 bases remaining between them. The CDR3 region has the DNA TGTGCCAGTAAATCTAGCAGCTTCACAGATACGCAGTATTTT. Residues: CASKSSSFTDTQYF.

In its sample, this clonotype was seen a few times. The V gene is TRBV6-5, the J gene TRBJ1-1; possibly TRBD1 for D (5 bases). From germline, CDR1 is MNHEY and CDR2 SVGAGI. Between the trimmed V and J ends, which lost 4 bases and 4 bases, there was a span of 13 bases. This CDR3 is 14 amino acids long. This chain's CDR3 is CASSFIGASTEAFF. CDR3 nucleotides: TGTGCCAGCAGTTTCATAGGGGCGAGCACTGAAGCTTTCTTT.

Only a few counts were recorded for this clonotype. J is TRBJ2-2 and V is TRBV27; 7 nucleotides agree with TRBD2. Per germline, CDR1 MNHEY and CDR2 SMNVEV (reference sequence). The CDR3 totals 16 residues. V lost 5 bases, J lost 7 bases, and 13 bases stayed unmatched. The CDR3 bases are TGTGCCAGCAGTCAGTACCGAGGGAGGGTACTCGGGGAGCTGTTTTTT. It translates to CASSQYRGRVLGELFF.